A selection of T cell receptor beta chains follows, all from one sample in a study of vaccination and CD4 T cells after COVID-19. TCRdb re-analysed the PCR reads in MiXCR, keeping a single row per CDR3 protein. This table holds around 25,000 distinct CDR3 sequences, around 28% found once. These receptors' antigens are unknown. This specimen was CD4+ T cells from blood, cultured in vitro, taken about 7 months after SARS-CoV-2 vaccination. The receptors stem from a human donor who had recovered from COVID-19. Both conserved end residues are part of each CDR3. Rows may omit the clone size; those that give it use once, few, many or a size class.

few	TRBJ2-5	TRBV28	CASSLGQIQETQYF
few	TRBJ2-7	TRBV20-1	CSASAGSGRPDYEQYF
-	TRBJ2-3	TRBV7-8	CASSLVGGASADTQYF
-	TRBJ2-1	TRBV12-3/TRBV12-4	CASMIRVEQFF
medium-sized	TRBJ2-2	TRBV6-1	CASTQDPLNTGELFF
-	TRBJ1-5	TRBV10-1	CASSEFKGYQPQHF
-	TRBJ2-2	TRBV7-6	CASSLFPGHAGELFF
-	TRBJ2-3	TRBV20-1	CSASVSTDTQYF
-	TRBJ2-2	TRBV11-3	CASSLAGGTGELFF
-	TRBJ2-7	TRBV4-2	CASSQEETGGYEQYF
-	TRBJ1-2	TRBV27	CASRQREGAYGYTF
few	TRBJ1-1	TRBV6-1	CASSRPAVGEAFF
-	TRBJ2-6	TRBV4-3	CASSPEAGAGANVLTF
-	TRBJ1-2	TRBV10-3	CATGPASYFGYTF
medium-sized	TRBJ2-7	TRBV6-5	CASSYSVPLAGGPVGEQYF
few	TRBJ1-5	TRBV15	CATSKTGGNQPQHF
few	TRBJ2-1	TRBV2	CASIGLAGNNEQFF
-	TRBJ2-3	TRBV5-4	CASSSPDGGTDTQYF
-	TRBJ1-2	TRBV21-1	CASGTGGYTF
few	TRBJ2-7	TRBV20-1	CSARVGLAGGIRVYEQYF
few	TRBJ1-2	TRBV28	CASSLTAPGGYTF
-	TRBJ1-2	TRBV5-3	CASSLSSGGAYGYTF
few	TRBJ2-2	TRBV28	CASQQFSSGSSNTGELFF
-	TRBJ2-3	TRBV24-1	CATSDPSGRAQDTQYF
-	TRBJ2-5	TRBV15	CATSREAGGQETQYF
-	TRBJ2-5	TRBV20-1	CSAGTWGLNQETQYF
-	TRBJ2-7	TRBV20-1	CSASFGGSSYEQYF
-	TRBJ2-5	TRBV19	CASKALNEETQYF
few	TRBJ2-1	TRBV7-3	CASSPRTSGSHNEQFF
few	TRBJ1-5	TRBV7-8	CASSLAFRVSNQPQHF
few	TRBJ2-5	TRBV19	CASSGGGGVETQYF
-	TRBJ2-2	TRBV15	CATSSNRVGELFF
-	TRBJ2-1	TRBV7-8	CASSLVWFRGTSEYNEQFF
-	TRBJ1-5	TRBV20-1	CSASPKGLNQPQHF
-	TRBJ2-3	TRBV20-1	CSASSGRAFFSTDTQYF
-	TRBJ2-3	TRBV24-1	CATSDSVLGEADTQYF
-	TRBJ1-5	TRBV29-1	CSAGVANQPQHF
-	TRBJ2-5	TRBV6-5	CASSYSRGGQETQYF
-	TRBJ2-7	TRBV20-1	CSARDRTSGSYEQYF
few	TRBJ2-7	TRBV7-9	CASSYGDGYEQYF
medium-sized	TRBJ2-7	TRBV25-1	CASSRTGKDEQYF
once	TRBJ1-1	TRBV5-6	CASSPINLMNTEAFF
-	TRBJ1-1	TRBV7-9	CASSARVYGTEAFF
few	TRBJ1-2	TRBV29-1	CSVERRGGDYGYTF
-	TRBJ2-3	TRBV20-1	CSARDGQTGRLDTQYF
few	TRBJ2-7	TRBV20-1	CSARDVGAGEQYF
few	TRBJ1-2	TRBV19	CASSPQQRGYSYGYTF
-	TRBJ2-5	TRBV28	CASSPDRGPETQYF
-	TRBJ2-7	TRBV28	CASQERGSGHYEQYF
few	TRBJ2-7	TRBV20-1	CSARGLGFGYEQYF
many	TRBJ1-5	TRBV20-1	CSAREVRTSNQPQHF
few	TRBJ1-5	TRBV24-1	CATSDAYSNQPQHF
-	TRBJ1-3	TRBV7-2	CASRDRANPGNTIYF
few	TRBJ2-6	TRBV7-3	CASSLAGSGANVLTF
few	TRBJ1-1	TRBV20-1	CSASKSGNTEAFF
few	TRBJ2-7	TRBV21-1	CASPNGEQYF
many	TRBJ2-5	TRBV6-1	CASSEGETQYF